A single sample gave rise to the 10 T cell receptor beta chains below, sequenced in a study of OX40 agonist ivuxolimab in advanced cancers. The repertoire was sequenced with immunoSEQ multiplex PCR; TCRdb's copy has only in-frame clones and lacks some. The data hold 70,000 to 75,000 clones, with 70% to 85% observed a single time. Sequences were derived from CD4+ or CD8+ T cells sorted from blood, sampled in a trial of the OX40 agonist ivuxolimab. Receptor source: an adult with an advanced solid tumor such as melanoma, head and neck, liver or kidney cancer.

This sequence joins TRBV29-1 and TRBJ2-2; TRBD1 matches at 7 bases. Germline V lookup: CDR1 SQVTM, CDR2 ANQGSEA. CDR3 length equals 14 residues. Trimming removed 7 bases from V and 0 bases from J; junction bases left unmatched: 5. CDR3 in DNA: TGCAGCGCTTATGGGACAGCGAACACCGGGGAGCTGTTTTTT. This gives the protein CSAYGTANTGELFF.

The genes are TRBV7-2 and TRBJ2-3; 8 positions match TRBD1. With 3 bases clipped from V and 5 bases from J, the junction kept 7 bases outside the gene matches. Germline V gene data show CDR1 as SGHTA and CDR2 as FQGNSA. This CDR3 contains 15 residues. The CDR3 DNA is TGTGCCAGCAGCTTCAACACAGGGGGTGGAGATACGCAGTATTTT. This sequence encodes CASSFNTGGGDTQYF.

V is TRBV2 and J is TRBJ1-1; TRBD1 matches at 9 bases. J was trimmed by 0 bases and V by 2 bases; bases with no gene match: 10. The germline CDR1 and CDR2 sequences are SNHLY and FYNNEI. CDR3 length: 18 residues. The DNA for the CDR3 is TGTGCCAGCAGTGAAATGGGCGGACAGGGGATCATGAACACTGAAGCTTTCTTT. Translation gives CASSEMGGQGIMNTEAFF.

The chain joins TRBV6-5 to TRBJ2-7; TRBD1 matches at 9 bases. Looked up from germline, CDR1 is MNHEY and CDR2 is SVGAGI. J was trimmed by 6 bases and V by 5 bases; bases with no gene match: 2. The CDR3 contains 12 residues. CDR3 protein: CASSTGGGEQYF. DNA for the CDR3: TGTGCCAGCAGTACAGGGGGCGGCGAGCAGTACTTC.

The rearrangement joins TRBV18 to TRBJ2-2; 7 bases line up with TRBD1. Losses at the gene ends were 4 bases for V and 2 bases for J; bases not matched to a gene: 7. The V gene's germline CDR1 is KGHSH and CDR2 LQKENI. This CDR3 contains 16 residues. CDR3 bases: TGTGCCAGCTCACGAACGACAGGGACAAACACCGGGGAGCTGTTTTTT. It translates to CASSRTTGTNTGELFF.

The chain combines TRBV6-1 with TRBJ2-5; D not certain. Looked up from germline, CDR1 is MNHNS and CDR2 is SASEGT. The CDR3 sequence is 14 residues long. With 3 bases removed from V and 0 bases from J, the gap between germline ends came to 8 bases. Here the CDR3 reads CASSEGLYQETQYF. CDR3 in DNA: TGTGCCAGCAGTGAGGGTTTGTACCAAGAGACCCAGTACTTC.

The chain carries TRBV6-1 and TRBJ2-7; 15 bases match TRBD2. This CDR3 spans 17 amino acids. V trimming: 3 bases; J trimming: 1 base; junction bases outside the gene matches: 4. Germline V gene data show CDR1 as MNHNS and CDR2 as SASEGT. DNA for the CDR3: TGTGCCAGCAGTGAGGGGACTAGCGGGGGGTGGTCCTACGAGCAGTACTTC. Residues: CASSEGTSGGWSYEQYF.

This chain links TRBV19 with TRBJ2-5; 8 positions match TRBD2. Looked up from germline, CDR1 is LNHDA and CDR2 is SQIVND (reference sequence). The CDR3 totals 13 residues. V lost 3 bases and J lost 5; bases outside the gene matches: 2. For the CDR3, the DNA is TGTGCCAGTAGTATCTCGGGAGGGGAGACCCAGTACTTC. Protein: CASSISGGETQYF.

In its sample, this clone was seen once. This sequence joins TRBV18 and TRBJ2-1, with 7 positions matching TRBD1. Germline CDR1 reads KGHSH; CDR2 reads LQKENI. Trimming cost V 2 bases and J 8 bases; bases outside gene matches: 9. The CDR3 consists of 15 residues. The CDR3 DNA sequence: TGTGCCAGCTCACCATCTAGACAGGGTAGCGATGAGCAGTTCTTC. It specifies CASSPSRQGSDEQFF.

CDR3 sequence: CASSLGPAGGLYEQYF. For the CDR3, the DNA is TGTGCCAGCAGCTTGGGGCCCGCGGGGGGTCTCTACGAGCAGTACTTC. This rearrangement joins TRBV5-4 to TRBJ2-7; 8 bases align to TRBD2. The CDR3 contains 16 residues. Trimming cost V 0 bases and J 3 bases; bases outside gene matches: 8. Per germline, CDR1 SGHNT and CDR2 YYREEE (reference sequence). The entire variable domain, with the rest obtained from reference TRBV5-4 and TRBJ2-7, is as follows: ETGVTQSPTHLIKTRGQQVTLRCSSQSGHNTVSWYQQALGQGPQFIFQYYREEENGRGNFPPRFSGLQFPNYSSELNVNALELDDSALYLCASSLGPAGGLYEQYFGPGTRLTVT.